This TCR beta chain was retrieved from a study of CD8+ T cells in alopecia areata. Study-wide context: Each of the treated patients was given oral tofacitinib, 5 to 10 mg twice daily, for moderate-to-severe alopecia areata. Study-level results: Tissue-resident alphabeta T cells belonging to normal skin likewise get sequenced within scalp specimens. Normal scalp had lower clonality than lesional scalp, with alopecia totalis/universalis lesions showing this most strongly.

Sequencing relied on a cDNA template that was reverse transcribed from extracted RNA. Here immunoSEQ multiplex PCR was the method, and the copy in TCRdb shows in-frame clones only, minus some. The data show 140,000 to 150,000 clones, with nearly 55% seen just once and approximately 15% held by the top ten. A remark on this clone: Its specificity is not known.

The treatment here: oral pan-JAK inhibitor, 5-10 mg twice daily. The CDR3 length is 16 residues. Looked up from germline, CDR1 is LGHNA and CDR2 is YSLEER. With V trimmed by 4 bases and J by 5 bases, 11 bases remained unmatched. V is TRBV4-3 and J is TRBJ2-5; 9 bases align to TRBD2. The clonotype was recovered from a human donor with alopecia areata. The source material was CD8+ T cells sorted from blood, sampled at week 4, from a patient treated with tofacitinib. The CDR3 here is CASSLFSGGLRETQYF. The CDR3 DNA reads TGCGCCAGCAGCCTTTTTAGCGGGGGACTTCGGGAGACCCAGTACTTC.